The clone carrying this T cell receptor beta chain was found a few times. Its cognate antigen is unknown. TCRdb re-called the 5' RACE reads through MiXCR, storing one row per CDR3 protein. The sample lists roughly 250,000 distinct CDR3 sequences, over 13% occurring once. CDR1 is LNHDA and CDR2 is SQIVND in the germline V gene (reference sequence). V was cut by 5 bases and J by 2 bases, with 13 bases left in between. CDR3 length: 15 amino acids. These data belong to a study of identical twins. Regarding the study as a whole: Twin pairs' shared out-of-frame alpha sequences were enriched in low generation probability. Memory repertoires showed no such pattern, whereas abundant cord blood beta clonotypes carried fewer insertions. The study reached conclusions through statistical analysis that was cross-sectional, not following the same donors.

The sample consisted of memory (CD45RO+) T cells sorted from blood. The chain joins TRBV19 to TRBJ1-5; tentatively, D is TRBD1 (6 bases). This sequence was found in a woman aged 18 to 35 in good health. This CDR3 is CASSYRETGNQPQHF. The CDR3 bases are TGTGCCAGTAGTTACAGGGAAACGGGCAATCAGCCCCAGCATTTT.